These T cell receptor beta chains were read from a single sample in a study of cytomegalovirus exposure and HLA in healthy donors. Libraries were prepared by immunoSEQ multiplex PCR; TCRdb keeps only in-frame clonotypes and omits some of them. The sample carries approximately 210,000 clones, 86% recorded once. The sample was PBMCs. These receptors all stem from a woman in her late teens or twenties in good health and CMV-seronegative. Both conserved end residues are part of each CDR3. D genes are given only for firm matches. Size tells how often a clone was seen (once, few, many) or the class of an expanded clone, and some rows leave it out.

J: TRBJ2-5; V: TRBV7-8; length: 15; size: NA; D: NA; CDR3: CASSDSWEPQETQYF; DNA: TGTGCCAGCAGCGACAGTTGGGAACCCCAAGAGACCCAGTACTTC
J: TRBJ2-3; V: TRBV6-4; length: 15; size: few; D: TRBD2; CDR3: CASSATAGGPDTQYF; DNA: TGTGCCAGCAGTGCTACAGCGGGAGGACCAGATACGCAGTATTTT
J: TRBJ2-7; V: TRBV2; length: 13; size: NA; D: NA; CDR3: CASKRGEGYEQYF; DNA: TGTGCCAGCAAAAGAGGTGAGGGCTACGAGCAGTACTTC
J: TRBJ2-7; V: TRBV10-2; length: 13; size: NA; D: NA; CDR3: CASSERGGHEQYF; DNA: TGCGCCAGCAGTGAGCGCGGGGGCCACGAGCAGTACTTC
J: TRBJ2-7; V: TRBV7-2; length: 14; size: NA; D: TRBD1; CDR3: CASSLGDRVSEQYF; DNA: TGTGCCAGCAGCTTAGGAGACAGGGTTAGCGAGCAGTACTTC
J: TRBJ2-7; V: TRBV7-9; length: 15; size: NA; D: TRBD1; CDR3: CASSQARDRIYEQYF; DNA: TGTGCCAGCAGCCAGGCTCGGGACAGGATTTACGAGCAGTACTTC
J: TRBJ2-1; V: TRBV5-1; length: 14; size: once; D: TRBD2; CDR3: CASRTSGRYNEQFF; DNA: TGCGCCAGCAGGACTAGCGGGAGATACAATGAGCAGTTCTTC
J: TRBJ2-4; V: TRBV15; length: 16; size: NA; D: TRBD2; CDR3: CATSRVAGEGRNIQYF; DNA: TGTGCCACCAGCAGGGTAGCGGGAGAGGGTAGGAACATTCAGTACTTC
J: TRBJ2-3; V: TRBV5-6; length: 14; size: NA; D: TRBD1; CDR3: CASSDGTGRYTQYF; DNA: TGTGCCAGCAGCGACGGGACAGGGAGATATACGCAGTATTTT
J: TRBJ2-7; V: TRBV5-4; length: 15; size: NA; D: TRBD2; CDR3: CASSRKLAGVFEQYF; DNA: TGTGCCAGCAGTCGAAAACTAGCGGGAGTATTCGAGCAGTACTTC